Shown below are 3 T cell receptor beta chains from a single sample sequenced in a study of blood T cell repertoires in COVID-19. The protocol was immunoSEQ multiplex PCR, while the TCRdb copy is restricted to in-frame clones and leaves out a portion. The table records roughly 20,000 clones, 86% of them present only once. The material sequenced was peripheral blood. All receptors come from a human donor in a cohort sampled during active COVID-19.

This clone has just one count. As DNA, the CDR3 is TGTGCCAGCAGTTTATGGGGGACAGGGACGGAGCAGCCCCAGCATTTT. It translates to CASSLWGTGTEQPQHF. The rearrangement joins TRBV28 to TRBJ1-5; 9 bases are shared with TRBD1. CDR1 is MDHEN, CDR2 SYDVKM, per germline. The CDR3 spans 16 residues. V dropped 0 bases and J dropped 7; count of bases not matched to a gene: 7.

This sequence joins TRBV9 and TRBJ2-1; 7 nucleotides line up with TRBD2. V shed 4 bases, J shed 3 bases, and the junction held 7 bases outside the gene matches. This CDR3 is built from 15 residues. The V gene's germline CDR1 is SGDLS and CDR2 YYNGEE. CDR3 sequence: CASSPASGGYNEQFF. CDR3 bases: TGTGCCAGCAGCCCGGCCTCGGGAGGCTACAATGAGCAGTTCTTC.

The genes are TRBV7-2 and TRBJ2-1; TRBD1 agrees at 8 bases. The trim removed 8 bases at V and 4 bases at J, leaving 1 base unmatched. This CDR3 region has 12 residues. Germline CDR1 reads SGHTA; CDR2 reads FQGNSA. CDR3 sequence reads: CASRQGYNEQFF. The CDR3 nucleotides read TGTGCCAGCCGACAGGGGTACAATGAGCAGTTCTTC.